The 22 T cell receptor beta chains below were found in one sample sequenced in a study of T-cell memory formation after mild COVID-19 (dated by TCRdb to the early 2020s). Library creation used 5' RACE. The run used an Illumina NovaSeq 6000. TCRdb reprocessed the public reads (quality trimming at Q25 with fastp, clone calling with MiXCR) and kept in-frame beta chains. Identical CDR3 protein sequences are pooled into one entry, listed with their most common genes and DNA. This sample lists around 250,000 distinct CDR3 sequences; over 9% were detected once. 20% to 25% of the sample lies in the top ten. The specimen was PBMCs or a T cell subset sorted from them (not recorded which). The receptors here all came from a man younger than 35 who had mild COVID-19 (a few samples of this study predate the infection). The sample titles of this study are shuffled in the database, so cell type and time point are left out; the donor was told from shared clones.

The V and J genes are TRBV7-3 and TRBJ2-1; the match to TRBD1 covers 10 bases. Germline values: CDR1 SGHTA, CDR2 FQGTGA. The CDR3 consists of 14 residues. Unmatched junction bases numbered 2, after V lost 4 bases and J lost 5 bases. In nucleotides, the CDR3 is TGTGCCAGCAGCTGGGGGACAGGGGACAATGAGCAGTTCTTC. As protein: CASSWGTGDNEQFF.

The rearrangement joins TRBV4-3 to TRBJ2-7, with D possibly being TRBD1 or TRBD2 (5 bases each). Germline lookup yields CDR1 LGHNA and CDR2 YSLEER. Trimming took 0 bases from V and 4 from J, leaving 13 bases between them. This CDR3 is 15 amino acids long. CDR3 bases: TGCGCCAGCAGCCAAGAAGATGGTTGGGGGTACGAGCAGTACTTC. The encoded protein is CASSQEDGWGYEQYF.

This chain links TRBV20-1 with TRBJ2-3, with 12 bases identical to TRBD2. The CDR3 loop spans 18 amino acids. V was pared by 1 base and J by 1 base, with 9 bases of the junction left unmatched. Germline CDR1 is DFQATT and CDR2 is SNEGSKA (reference sequence). The CDR3 region has the DNA TGCAGTGCTAGAGTTCGGCTAGCGGGGGGGTTCGGCACAGATACGCAGTATTTT. Protein product: CSARVRLAGGFGTDTQYF.

This clonotype was found a few times. The chain carries TRBV12-3 or TRBV12-4 and TRBJ1-1; 7 nucleotides align to TRBD1. J gave up 4 bases and V 6 bases, and 8 bases lay outside the gene matches. This CDR3 region has 14 residues. The CDR3 bases are TGTGCCAGCAGACCGGGACAGCTAAGCACTGAAGCTTTCTTT. Protein sequence: CASRPGQLSTEAFF.

V and J are TRBV5-1 and TRBJ2-2; D is perhaps TRBD1 (5 bases). Trimming removed 4 bases from V and 8 bases from J, with 15 bases in between. CDR3 length equals 14 residues. Germline V gene lookup returns CDR1 SGHRS and CDR2 YFSETQ. The CDR3 spells CASSLPDDRGELFF. CDR3 in DNA: TGCGCCAGCAGCCTCCCAGACGACAGAGGGGAGCTGTTTTTT.

This clonotype was found a few times. The rearrangement links TRBV13 to TRBJ2-7; D may be TRBD2 (5 bases). Trimming removed 4 bases at V and 3 bases at J, with 7 bases between. Germline CDR1 is PRHDT and CDR2 is FYEKMQ (reference sequence). This CDR3 is 12 amino acids long. CDR3 sequence: CASSSGVYEQYF. The CDR3 region has the DNA TGTGCCAGCAGCTCCGGGGTCTACGAGCAGTACTTC.

The chain has TRBV12-3 or TRBV12-4 and TRBJ1-3; D unclear. This CDR3 is built from 13 residues. The V end lost 5 bases, the J end lost 4 bases, and 9 bases lay between the germline ends. CDR3 residues: CASSREMGNTIYF. CDR3 nucleotides: TGTGCCAGCAGTCGGGAGATGGGAAACACCATATATTTT.

This clonotype was seen a handful of times. This chain's CDR3 is CASSQDHWDNEQFF. The CDR3 DNA is TGCGCCAGCAGCCAAGATCACTGGGACAATGAGCAGTTCTTC. The gene calls are TRBV4-1 and TRBJ2-1; D unclear. Germline V gene sequence: CDR1 MGHRA, CDR2 YSYEKL. There are 14 residues in the CDR3. Trimming removed 0 bases from V and 5 bases from J, with 8 bases in between.

This chain uses TRBV5-5 with TRBJ2-3; perhaps TRBD1 as D (6 bases). CDR1 is SGHKS and CDR2 is YYEKEE in the germline V gene (reference sequence). The V end lost 1 base, the J end lost 1 base, and 13 bases lay between the germline ends. The CDR3 runs to 16 residues. CDR3 loop: CASSLRWGRGTDTQYF. In DNA, the CDR3 is TGTGCCAGCAGCTTGCGATGGGGGCGAGGCACAGATACGCAGTATTTT.

This chain joins TRBV28 and TRBJ2-5; D is unclear. The germline CDR1 and CDR2 sequences are MDHEN and SYDVKM. The V and J ends lost 4 bases and 11 bases respectively, with 14 bases between them. The CDR3 runs 12 residues. The CDR3 DNA follows: TGTGCCAGCAGTTCCGCCGGAGAAATACAGTACTTC. This translates into CASSSAGEIQYF. The entire variable domain, with the rest obtained from reference TRBV28 and TRBJ2-5, is as follows: DVKVTQSSRYLVKRTGEKVFLECVQDMDHENMFWYRQDPGLGLRLIYFSYDVKMKEKGDIPEGYSVSREKKERFSLILESASTNQTSMYLCASSSAGEIQYFGPGTRLLVL.

This clonotype was picked up many times. The V call is TRBV3-1, the J call TRBJ2-7; D call uncertain. V lost 1 base to trimming and J lost 1 base, with 8 bases between them. This CDR3 region has 14 residues. The V gene's germline CDR1 is LGHDT and CDR2 YNNKEL (reference sequence). CDR3 protein: CASSQGHSSYEQYF. The DNA of the CDR3 is TGTGCCAGCAGCCAAGGGCACAGTTCCTACGAGCAGTACTTC.

A few counts support this clonotype. This chain joins TRBV5-1 and TRBJ2-7; TRBD1 matches at 9 bases. V was pared by 0 bases and J by 1 base, with 5 bases of the junction left unmatched. The CDR3 runs to 16 residues. The germline V gene has CDR1 SGHRS and CDR2 YFSETQ. As DNA, the CDR3 is TGCGCCAGCAGCTTGGCTGCCGGGACAGGGTCCTACGAGCAGTACTTC. This encodes CASSLAAGTGSYEQYF. The full variable domain, with the rest looked up from reference TRBV5-1 and TRBJ2-7, is KAGVTQTPRYLIKTRGQQVTLSCSPISGHRSVSWYQQTPGQGLQFLFEYFSETQRNKGNFPGRFSGRQFSNSRSEMNVSTLELGDSALYLCASSLAAGTGSYEQYFGPGTRLTVT.

This clonotype was counted at least ten times. The CDR3 sequence is CASSLRGAETQYF. DNA for the CDR3: TGCGCCAGCAGCCTTCGGGGCGCAGAGACCCAGTACTTC. The rearrangement uses TRBV4-3 and TRBJ2-5; D might be TRBD1 or TRBD2, each matching 5 bases. Trimming shortened V by 4 bases and J by 4 bases, and 10 bases separated the two germline ends. Germline V CDR1 and CDR2: LGHNA, YSLEER. This CDR3 region has 13 residues.

A few counts support this clonotype. DNA of the CDR3: TGTGCCAGCAGTTTTCTGGGTATGGGCAATCAGCCCCAGCATTTT. This codes for CASSFLGMGNQPQHF. This chain uses TRBV27 with TRBJ1-5; no firm D call. The CDR3 spans 15 residues. Per germline, CDR1 MNHEY and CDR2 SMNVEV (reference sequence). V was pared by 3 bases and J by 2 bases, with 11 bases between.

The chain has TRBV4-2 and TRBJ2-5; 7 bases match TRBD2. Germline CDR1 and CDR2: LGHNA and YNFKEQ. V gave up 4 bases and J gave up 5 bases; unmatched junction bases: 10. This CDR3 comprises 15 residues. The chain's CDR3 is CASSPKGGLVETQYF. In nucleotides, the CDR3 is TGTGCCAGCAGCCCCAAGGGAGGGTTAGTCGAGACCCAGTACTTC.

The rearrangement uses TRBV7-2 and TRBJ2-3, with TRBD2 matching over 7 bases. The germline V gene encodes CDR1 SGHTA and CDR2 FQGNSA. The CDR3 is 16 amino acids. The ends lost 7 bases at V and 0 bases at J; junction bases unmatched: 10. The CDR3 DNA is TGTGCCAGCAATCCCCAGACTAGCTCTAGCACAGATACGCAGTATTTT. It translates to CASNPQTSSSTDTQYF.

The chain's CDR3 is CASSLGARGRGNEQFF. As DNA, the CDR3 is TGTGCCAGCAGCTTAGGGGCCCGGGGGAGAGGGAATGAGCAGTTCTTC. This chain joins TRBV7-2 and TRBJ2-1; perhaps TRBD2 as D (6 bases). The germline gives CDR1 SGHTA, CDR2 FQGNSA. This CDR3 contains 16 residues. Between the trimmed V and J ends, which lost 1 base and 7 bases, there was a span of 17 bases. Looking up the rest from reference TRBV7-2 and TRBJ2-1 gives the full variable domain: GAGVSQSPSNKVTEKGKDVELRCDPISGHTALYWYRQSLGQGLEFLIYFQGNSAPDKSGLPSDRFSAERTGGSVSTLTIQRTQQEDSAVYLCASSLGARGRGNEQFFGPGTRLTVL.

The chain joins TRBV4-1 to TRBJ2-5; 7 nucleotides align to TRBD1. The CDR3 runs to 14 residues. The germline CDR1 and CDR2 sequences are MGHRA and YSYEKL. Losses at the gene ends were 4 bases for V and 3 bases for J; bases not matched to a gene: 5. The CDR3 is CASSRDTGEETQYF. CDR3 sequence (DNA): TGCGCCAGCAGCCGCGATACAGGGGAAGAGACCCAGTACTTC.

This clonotype was counted at least ten times. The rearrangement joins TRBV7-9 to TRBJ2-5; the D call may be TRBD1 or TRBD2 (6 bases each). The CDR3 is made up of 15 amino acids. Trimming left V 1 base short and J 5 bases short, with 14 bases between. Per germline, CDR1 SEHNR and CDR2 FQNEAQ (reference sequence). This CDR3 is CASSLVGLGGETQYF. For the CDR3, the DNA is TGTGCCAGCAGCTTAGTGGGACTGGGGGGCGAGACCCAGTACTTC. The variable domain in full, completed from reference TRBV7-9 and TRBJ2-5, reads DTGVSQNPRHKITKRGQNVTFRCDPISEHNRLYWYRQTLGQGPEFLTYFQNEAQLEKSRLLSDRFSAERPKGSFSTLEIQRTEQGDSAMYLCASSLVGLGGETQYFGPGTRLLVL.

The chain joins TRBV24-1 to TRBJ2-5, with D perhaps matching TRBD1 (5 bases). The CDR3 consists of 13 residues. Trimming pared 4 bases from V and 1 base from J, leaving 6 bases between. Germline values: CDR1 KGHDR, CDR2 SFDVKD. This CDR3 is CATSEGAQETQYF. CDR3 in DNA: TGTGCCACCAGTGAAGGGGCCCAAGAGACCCAGTACTTC.

This clonotype occurred a few times. The chain links TRBV10-3 to TRBJ2-3; TRBD1 agrees at 11 bases. V lost 2 bases to trimming and J lost 5 bases; unmatched junction nucleotides: 3. Per the germline V gene, CDR1 is ENHRY and CDR2 is SYGVKD. The CDR3 is 15 residues long. The CDR3 sequence: CAISELGQGGDTQYF. As DNA, the CDR3 is TGTGCCATCAGTGAGCTGGGACAGGGGGGAGATACGCAGTATTTT.

A few counts support this clonotype. The V call is TRBV6-5, the J call TRBJ1-2; 8 nucleotides match TRBD1. V lost 10 bases to trimming and J lost 5 bases; unmatched junction nucleotides: 6. Germline V gene data show CDR1 as MNHEY and CDR2 as SVGAGI. There are 12 residues in the CDR3. The CDR3 here is CATHNRGYGYTF. CDR3 bases: TGTGCCACCCATAACAGGGGGTATGGCTACACCTTC.